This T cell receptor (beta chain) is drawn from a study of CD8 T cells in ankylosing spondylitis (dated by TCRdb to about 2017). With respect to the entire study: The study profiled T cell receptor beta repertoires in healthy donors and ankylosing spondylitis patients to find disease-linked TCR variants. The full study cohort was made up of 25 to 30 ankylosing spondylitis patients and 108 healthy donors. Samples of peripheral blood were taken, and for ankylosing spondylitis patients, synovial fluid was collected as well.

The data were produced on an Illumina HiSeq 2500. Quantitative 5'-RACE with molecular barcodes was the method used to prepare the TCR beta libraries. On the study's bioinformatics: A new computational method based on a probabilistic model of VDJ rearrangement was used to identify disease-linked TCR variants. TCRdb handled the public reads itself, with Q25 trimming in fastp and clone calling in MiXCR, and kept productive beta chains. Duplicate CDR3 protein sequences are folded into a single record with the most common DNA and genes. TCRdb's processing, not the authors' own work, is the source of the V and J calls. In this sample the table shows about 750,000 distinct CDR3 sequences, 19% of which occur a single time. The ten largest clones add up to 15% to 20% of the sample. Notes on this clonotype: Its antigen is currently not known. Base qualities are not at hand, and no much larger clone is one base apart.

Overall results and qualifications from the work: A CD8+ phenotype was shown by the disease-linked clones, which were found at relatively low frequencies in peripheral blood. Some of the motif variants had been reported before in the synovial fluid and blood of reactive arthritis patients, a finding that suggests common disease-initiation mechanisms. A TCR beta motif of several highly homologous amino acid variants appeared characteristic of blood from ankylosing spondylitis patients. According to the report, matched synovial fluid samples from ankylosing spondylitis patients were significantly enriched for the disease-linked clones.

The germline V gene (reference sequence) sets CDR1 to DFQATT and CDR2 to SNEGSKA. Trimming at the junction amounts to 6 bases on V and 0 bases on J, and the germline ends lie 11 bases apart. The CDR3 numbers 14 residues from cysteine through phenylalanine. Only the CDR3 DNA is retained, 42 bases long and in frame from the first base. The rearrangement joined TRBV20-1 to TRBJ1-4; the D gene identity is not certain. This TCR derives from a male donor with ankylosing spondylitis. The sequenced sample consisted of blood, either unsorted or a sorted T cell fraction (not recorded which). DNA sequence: TGCAGTGCAACGGACGGTGCAACTAATGAAAAACTGTTTTTT. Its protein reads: CSATDGATNEKLFF.